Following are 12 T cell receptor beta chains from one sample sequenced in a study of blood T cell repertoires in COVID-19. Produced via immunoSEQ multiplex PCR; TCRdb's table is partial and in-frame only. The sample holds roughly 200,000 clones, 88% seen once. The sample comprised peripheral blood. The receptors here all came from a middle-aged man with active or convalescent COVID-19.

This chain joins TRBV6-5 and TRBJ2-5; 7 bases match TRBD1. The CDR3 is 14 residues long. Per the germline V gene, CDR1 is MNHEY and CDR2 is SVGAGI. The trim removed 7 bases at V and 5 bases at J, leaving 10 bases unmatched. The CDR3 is CASTRQGMSETQYF. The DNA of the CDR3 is TGTGCCAGCACCAGACAGGGAATGTCGGAGACCCAGTACTTC.

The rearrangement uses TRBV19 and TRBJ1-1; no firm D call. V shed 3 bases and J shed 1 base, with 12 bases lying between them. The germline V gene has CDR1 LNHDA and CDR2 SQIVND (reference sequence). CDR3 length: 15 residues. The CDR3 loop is CASSISPVANTEAFF. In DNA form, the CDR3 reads TGTGCCAGTAGTATTTCCCCGGTCGCGAACACTGAAGCTTTCTTT.

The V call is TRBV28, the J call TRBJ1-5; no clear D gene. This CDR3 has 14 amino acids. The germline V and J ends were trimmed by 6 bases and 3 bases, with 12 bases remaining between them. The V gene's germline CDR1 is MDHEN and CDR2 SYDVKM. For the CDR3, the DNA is TGTGCCAGCAGCTCTACAGTGCCCAATCAGCCCCAGCATTTT. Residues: CASSSTVPNQPQHF.

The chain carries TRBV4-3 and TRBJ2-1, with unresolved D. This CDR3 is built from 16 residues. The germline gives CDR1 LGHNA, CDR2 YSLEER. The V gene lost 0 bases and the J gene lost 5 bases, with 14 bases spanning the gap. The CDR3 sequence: CASSQEPAAANNEQFF. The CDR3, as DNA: TGCGCCAGCAGCCAAGAACCCGCGGCAGCGAACAATGAGCAGTTCTTC.

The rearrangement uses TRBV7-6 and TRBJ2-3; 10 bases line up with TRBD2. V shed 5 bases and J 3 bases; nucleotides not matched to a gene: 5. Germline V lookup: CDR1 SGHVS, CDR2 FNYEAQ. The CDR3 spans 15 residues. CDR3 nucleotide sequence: TGTGCCAGCAGCACTAGCGGGATTATAACAGATACGCAGTATTTT. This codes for CASSTSGIITDTQYF. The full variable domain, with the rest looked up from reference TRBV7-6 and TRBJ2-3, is GAGVSQSPRYKVTKRGQDVALRCDPISGHVSLYWYRQALGQGPEFLTYFNYEAQQDKSGLPNDRFSAERPEGSISTLTIQRTEQRDSAMYRCASSTSGIITDTQYFGPGTRLTVL.

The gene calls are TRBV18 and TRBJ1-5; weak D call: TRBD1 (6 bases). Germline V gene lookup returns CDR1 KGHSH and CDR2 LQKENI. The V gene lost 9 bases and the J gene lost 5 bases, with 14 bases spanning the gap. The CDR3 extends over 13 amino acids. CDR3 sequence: CASRSQGDQPQHF. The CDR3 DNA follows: TGTGCCAGTCGATCACAGGGAGATCAGCCCCAGCATTTT.

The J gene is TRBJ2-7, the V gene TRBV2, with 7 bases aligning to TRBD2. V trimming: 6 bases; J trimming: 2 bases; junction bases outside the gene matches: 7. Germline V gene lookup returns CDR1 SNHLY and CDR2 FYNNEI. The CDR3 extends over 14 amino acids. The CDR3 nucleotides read TGTGCCAGCAGCATTTCTAGCGGCCCCTACGAGCAGTACTTC. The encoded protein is CASSISSGPYEQYF.

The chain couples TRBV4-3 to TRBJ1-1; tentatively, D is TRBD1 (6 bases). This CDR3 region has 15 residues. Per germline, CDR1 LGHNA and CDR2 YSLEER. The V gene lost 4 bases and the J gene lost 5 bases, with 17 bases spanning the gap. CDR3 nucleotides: TGCGCCAGCAGCCCCTCGGGGGGGGCCTTTACTGAAGCTTTCTTT. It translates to CASSPSGGAFTEAFF.

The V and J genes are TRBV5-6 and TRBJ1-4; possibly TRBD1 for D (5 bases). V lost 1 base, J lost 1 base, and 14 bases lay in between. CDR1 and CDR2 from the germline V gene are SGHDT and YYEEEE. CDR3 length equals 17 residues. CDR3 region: CASSLRIGVGTNEKLFF. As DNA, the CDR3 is TGTGCCAGCAGCTTGAGAATAGGGGTTGGAACTAATGAAAAACTGTTTTTT.

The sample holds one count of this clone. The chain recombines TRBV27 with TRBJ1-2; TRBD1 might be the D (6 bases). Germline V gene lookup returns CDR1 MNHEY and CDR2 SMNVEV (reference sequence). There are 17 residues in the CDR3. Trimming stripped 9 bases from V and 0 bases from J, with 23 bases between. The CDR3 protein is CARTRTEQKKSNYGYTF. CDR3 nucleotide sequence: TGTGCCAGGACCAGGACAGAACAAAAAAAATCTAACTATGGCTACACCTTC.

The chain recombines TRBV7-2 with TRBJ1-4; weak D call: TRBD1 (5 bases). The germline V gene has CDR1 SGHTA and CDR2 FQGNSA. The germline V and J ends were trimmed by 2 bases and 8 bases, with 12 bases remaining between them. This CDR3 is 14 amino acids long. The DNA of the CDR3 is TGTGCCAGCAGCTTAAGGAGGGGCCAGGAAAAACTGTTTTTT. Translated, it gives CASSLRRGQEKLFF.

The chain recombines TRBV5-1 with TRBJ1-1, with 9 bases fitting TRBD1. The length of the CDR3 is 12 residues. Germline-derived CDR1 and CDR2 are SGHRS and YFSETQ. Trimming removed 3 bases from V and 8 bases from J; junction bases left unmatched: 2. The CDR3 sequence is CASSSGTGEAFF. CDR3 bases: TGCGCCAGCAGCTCCGGGACAGGGGAAGCTTTCTTT.